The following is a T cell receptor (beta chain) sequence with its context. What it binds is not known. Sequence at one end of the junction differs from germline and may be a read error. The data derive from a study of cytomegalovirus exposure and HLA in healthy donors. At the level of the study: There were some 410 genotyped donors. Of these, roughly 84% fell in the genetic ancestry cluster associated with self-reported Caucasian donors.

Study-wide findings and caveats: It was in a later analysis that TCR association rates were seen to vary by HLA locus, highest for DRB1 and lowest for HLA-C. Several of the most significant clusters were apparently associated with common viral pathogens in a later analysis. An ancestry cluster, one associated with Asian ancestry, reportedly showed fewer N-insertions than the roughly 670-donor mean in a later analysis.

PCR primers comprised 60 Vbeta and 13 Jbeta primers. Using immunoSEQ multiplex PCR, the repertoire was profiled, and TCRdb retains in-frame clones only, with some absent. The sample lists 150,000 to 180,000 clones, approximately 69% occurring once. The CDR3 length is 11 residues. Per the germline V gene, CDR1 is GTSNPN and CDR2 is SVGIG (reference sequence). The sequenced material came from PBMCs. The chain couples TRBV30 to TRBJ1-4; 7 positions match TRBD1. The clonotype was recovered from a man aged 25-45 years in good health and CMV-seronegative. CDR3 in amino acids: CAWSVQGQTHF. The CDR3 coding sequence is TGTGCCTGGAGTGTACAGGGACAGACCCATTTT. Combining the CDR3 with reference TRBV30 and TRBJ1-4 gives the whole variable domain SQTIHQWPATLVQPVGSPLSLECTVEGTSNPNLYWYRQAAGRGLQLLFYSVGIGQISSEVPQNLSASRPQDRQFILSSKKLLLSDSGFYLCAWSVQGQTHFGSGTQLSVL.